A selection of T cell receptor beta chains follows, all from one sample in a study of beta chain features in type 1 diabetes. Repertoires were generated with immunoSEQ multiplex PCR, while TCRdb's copy carries only in-frame clones and drops some. Among 65,000 to 100,000 clones listed, under 35% were seen once. Sequenced input: stem cell memory CD4+ T cells from blood. The origin of the receptors is a woman between 18 and 30 years old in good health. The CDR3 runs from the conserved cysteine through the conserved F or W. The order of the fields is D gene, clone size, J gene, V gene, CDR3 protein, CDR3 DNA. D genes are given only for firm matches. Expanded clones get a size class; other rows say once, few or many, or leave the size out.

D gene: TRBD2; clone size: few; J gene: TRBJ2-3; V gene: TRBV27; CDR3 protein: CASSFAGVSTDTQYF; CDR3 DNA: TGTGCCAGCAGTTTCGCGGGGGTGAGCACAGATACGCAGTATTTT
D gene: -; clone size: -; J gene: TRBJ2-1; V gene: TRBV6-5; CDR3 protein: CASSYAPGPGGKFF; CDR3 DNA: TGTGCCAGCAGTTACGCGCCGGGTCCTGGGGGGAAGTTCTTC
D gene: TRBD1; clone size: -; J gene: TRBJ1-2; V gene: TRBV30; CDR3 protein: CAWSAGQGARGYTF; CDR3 DNA: TGTGCCTGGAGCGCTGGACAGGGGGCCCGAGGCTACACCTTC
D gene: TRBD1; clone size: -; J gene: TRBJ1-2; V gene: TRBV5-1; CDR3 protein: CASGIGQANYGYTF; CDR3 DNA: TGCGCCAGCGGGATCGGACAGGCAAACTATGGCTACACCTTC
D gene: -; clone size: few; J gene: TRBJ2-7; V gene: TRBV7-9; CDR3 protein: CASSPGQREYF; CDR3 DNA: TGTGCCAGCAGCCCAGGACAGAGGGAGTACTTC
D gene: -; clone size: few; J gene: TRBJ1-2; V gene: TRBV6-5; CDR3 protein: CASSYSDIPYGYTF; CDR3 DNA: TGTGCCAGCAGTTACTCGGACATACCCTATGGCTACACCTTC
D gene: TRBD1; clone size: -; J gene: TRBJ2-5; V gene: TRBV5-1; CDR3 protein: CASSPGTGGWQETQYF; CDR3 DNA: TGCGCCAGCAGCCCCGGGACAGGGGGATGGCAAGAGACCCAGTACTTC
D gene: TRBD1; clone size: -; J gene: TRBJ1-1; V gene: TRBV29-1; CDR3 protein: CSVNRGNTEAFF; CDR3 DNA: TGCAGCGTTAACAGGGGGAACACTGAAGCTTTCTTT
D gene: TRBD1; clone size: -; J gene: TRBJ2-7; V gene: TRBV4-1; CDR3 protein: CASSQQDRPGEQYF; CDR3 DNA: TGCGCCAGCAGCCAACAGGACAGGCCAGGGGAGCAGTACTTC
D gene: TRBD2; clone size: -; J gene: TRBJ2-1; V gene: TRBV11-2; CDR3 protein: CASSQLAGSYNEQFF; CDR3 DNA: TGTGCCAGCAGCCAACTAGCGGGGTCCTACAATGAGCAGTTCTTC
D gene: -; clone size: few; J gene: TRBJ1-1; V gene: TRBV12-5; CDR3 protein: CASGLVYVRNTEAFF; CDR3 DNA: TGTGCTAGTGGTTTGGTATATGTCAGGAACACTGAAGCTTTCTTT
D gene: -; clone size: -; J gene: TRBJ2-3; V gene: TRBV5-1; CDR3 protein: CASSLSRRASTDTQYF; CDR3 DNA: TGCGCCAGCAGCTTATCCAGGCGCGCAAGCACAGATACGCAGTATTTT
D gene: -; clone size: few; J gene: TRBJ2-2; V gene: TRBV6-5; CDR3 protein: CASSQGRGTGELFF; CDR3 DNA: TGTGCCAGCAGTCAGGGAAGGGGCACCGGGGAGCTGTTTTTT
D gene: -; clone size: many; J gene: TRBJ1-6; V gene: TRBV10-3; CDR3 protein: CAISTANSPLHF; CDR3 DNA: TGTGCCATCAGCACAGCCAATTCACCCCTCCACTTT
D gene: TRBD1; clone size: -; J gene: TRBJ2-5; V gene: TRBV5-4; CDR3 protein: CASSYRTGVWETQYF; CDR3 DNA: TGTGCCAGCAGCTACAGGACAGGGGTCTGGGAGACCCAGTACTTC
D gene: -; clone size: few; J gene: TRBJ2-7; V gene: TRBV11-2; CDR3 protein: CASSFDRSYEQYF; CDR3 DNA: TGTGCCAGCAGCTTCGACAGGTCCTACGAGCAGTACTTC
D gene: -; clone size: few; J gene: TRBJ1-2; V gene: TRBV5-4; CDR3 protein: CASSLDRYGYTF; CDR3 DNA: TGTGCCAGCAGCTTGGATAGATATGGCTACACCTTC
D gene: -; clone size: -; J gene: TRBJ2-2; V gene: TRBV7-2; CDR3 protein: CASSLGGNTGELFF; CDR3 DNA: TGTGCCAGCAGCTTGGGGGGGAACACCGGGGAGCTGTTTTTT
D gene: TRBD1; clone size: few; J gene: TRBJ1-1; V gene: TRBV14; CDR3 protein: CASSQNRGEAFF; CDR3 DNA: TGTGCCAGCAGCCAAAACAGGGGTGAAGCTTTCTTT
D gene: -; clone size: -; J gene: TRBJ1-1; V gene: TRBV18; CDR3 protein: CASSPLGGEAFF; CDR3 DNA: TGTGCCAGCTCACCACTCGGGGGTGAAGCTTTCTTT
D gene: -; clone size: -; J gene: TRBJ2-7; V gene: TRBV6-5; CDR3 protein: CASSYSRGSPYEQYF; CDR3 DNA: TGTGCCAGCAGTTACTCGAGGGGGTCCCCCTACGAGCAGTACTTC
D gene: TRBD1; clone size: few; J gene: TRBJ1-2; V gene: TRBV27; CDR3 protein: CASSGTGPRGYTF; CDR3 DNA: TGTGCCAGCAGTGGGACAGGGCCCAGGGGCTACACCTTC
D gene: -; clone size: -; J gene: TRBJ2-3; V gene: TRBV7-2; CDR3 protein: CASSLEAFTDTQYF; CDR3 DNA: TGTGCCAGCAGCTTAGAAGCGTTCACAGATACGCAGTATTTT
D gene: TRBD2; clone size: few; J gene: TRBJ2-1; V gene: TRBV9; CDR3 protein: CASSVEAGWGNEQFF; CDR3 DNA: TGTGCCAGCAGCGTAGAAGCGGGGTGGGGCAATGAGCAGTTCTTC
D gene: TRBD1; clone size: -; J gene: TRBJ1-2; V gene: TRBV11-2; CDR3 protein: CASSFGSTGGGYGYTF; CDR3 DNA: TGTGCCAGCAGCTTCGGTTCGACAGGGGGAGGCTATGGCTACACCTTC
D gene: TRBD2; clone size: -; J gene: TRBJ2-1; V gene: TRBV9; CDR3 protein: CASSVVLAGEQFF; CDR3 DNA: TGTGCCAGCAGCGTAGTACTAGCGGGCGAGCAGTTCTTC
D gene: TRBD2; clone size: -; J gene: TRBJ2-3; V gene: TRBV4-1; CDR3 protein: CASSLGGMSTDTQYF; CDR3 DNA: TGCGCCAGCAGCCTCGGGGGGATGAGCACAGATACGCAGTATTTT
D gene: TRBD2; clone size: few; J gene: TRBJ2-5; V gene: TRBV30; CDR3 protein: CAWSLLAGKETQYF; CDR3 DNA: TGTGCCTGGAGCCTACTAGCGGGGAAAGAGACCCAGTACTTC
D gene: -; clone size: -; J gene: TRBJ2-7; V gene: TRBV5-6; CDR3 protein: CASSLVEGAYEQYF; CDR3 DNA: TGTGCCAGCAGCTTGGTCGAGGGAGCCTACGAGCAGTACTTC
D gene: TRBD2; clone size: few; J gene: TRBJ2-6; V gene: TRBV7-2; CDR3 protein: CASSLREGVLTF; CDR3 DNA: TGTGCCAGCAGCCTACGGGAGGGGGTCCTGACTTTC
D gene: TRBD2; clone size: -; J gene: TRBJ2-1; V gene: TRBV4-2; CDR3 protein: CASSRGTSGSSYNEQFF; CDR3 DNA: TGTGCCAGCAGCCGAGGGACTAGCGGGAGCTCCTACAATGAGCAGTTCTTC
D gene: -; clone size: -; J gene: TRBJ2-1; V gene: TRBV18; CDR3 protein: CASSQTGSPMGEQFF; CDR3 DNA: TGTGCCAGCTCACAGACGGGATCCCCAATGGGTGAGCAGTTCTTC
D gene: -; clone size: -; J gene: TRBJ1-5; V gene: TRBV6-6; CDR3 protein: CASNTQGGNQPQHF; CDR3 DNA: TGTGCCAGCAACACACAGGGCGGCAATCAGCCCCAGCATTTT
D gene: TRBD1; clone size: -; J gene: TRBJ1-5; V gene: TRBV25-1; CDR3 protein: CASSGTGNNQPQHF; CDR3 DNA: TGTGCCAGCAGTGGGACAGGGAACAATCAGCCCCAGCATTTT
D gene: -; clone size: few; J gene: TRBJ1-5; V gene: TRBV19; CDR3 protein: CASSIPFRGGPQHF; CDR3 DNA: TGTGCCAGTAGTATCCCTTTTCGCGGGGGACCCCAGCATTTT
D gene: TRBD2; clone size: -; J gene: TRBJ2-7; V gene: TRBV6-5; CDR3 protein: CASSSGTGGEQYF; CDR3 DNA: TGTGCCAGCAGTTCCGGGACGGGAGGCGAGCAGTACTTC
D gene: -; clone size: few; J gene: TRBJ1-1; V gene: TRBV11-3; CDR3 protein: CASSAQGIDTEAFF; CDR3 DNA: TGTGCCAGCAGCGCCCAGGGGATAGACACTGAAGCTTTCTTT
D gene: TRBD2; clone size: -; J gene: TRBJ2-1; V gene: TRBV18; CDR3 protein: CASSPNQLAGGGNEQFF; CDR3 DNA: TGTGCCAGCTCCCCTAACCAACTAGCGGGAGGTGGCAATGAGCAGTTCTTC
D gene: TRBD1; clone size: few; J gene: TRBJ1-2; V gene: TRBV6-5; CDR3 protein: CASSGQGPFYGYTF; CDR3 DNA: TGTGCCAGCAGTGGACAGGGCCCCTTCTATGGCTACACCTTC
D gene: TRBD1; clone size: -; J gene: TRBJ1-3; V gene: TRBV5-1; CDR3 protein: CASSLAGTAYSGNTIYF; CDR3 DNA: TGCGCCAGCAGCTTGGCGGGGACAGCGTACTCTGGAAACACCATATATTTT
D gene: -; clone size: -; J gene: TRBJ1-5; V gene: TRBV7-2; CDR3 protein: CASSYVRGNQPQHF; CDR3 DNA: TGTGCCAGCAGCTATGTACGGGGCAATCAGCCCCAGCATTTT
D gene: -; clone size: -; J gene: TRBJ2-3; V gene: TRBV19; CDR3 protein: CASTAVSGARADTQYF; CDR3 DNA: TGTGCCAGTACAGCGGTCAGCGGAGCACGGGCAGATACGCAGTATTTT
D gene: TRBD1; clone size: -; J gene: TRBJ1-2; V gene: TRBV5-1; CDR3 protein: CASSETGTAYYGYTF; CDR3 DNA: TGCGCCAGCAGCGAGACCGGGACAGCCTACTATGGCTACACCTTC
D gene: -; clone size: -; J gene: TRBJ2-2; V gene: TRBV5-1; CDR3 protein: CASSVREYTGELFF; CDR3 DNA: TGCGCCAGCAGCGTAAGGGAGTACACCGGGGAGCTGTTTTTT
D gene: TRBD1; clone size: -; J gene: TRBJ2-5; V gene: TRBV7-9; CDR3 protein: CASSLADRTETQYF; CDR3 DNA: TGTGCCAGCAGCTTAGCGGACAGGACGGAGACCCAGTACTTC
D gene: -; clone size: -; J gene: TRBJ2-7; V gene: TRBV7-8; CDR3 protein: CASSRTFAYEQYF; CDR3 DNA: TGTGCCAGCAGCCGGACTTTCGCCTACGAGCAGTACTTC
D gene: TRBD1; clone size: few; J gene: TRBJ1-1; V gene: TRBV30; CDR3 protein: CAWSVAGGAFF; CDR3 DNA: TGTGCCTGGAGTGTGGCAGGGGGAGCTTTCTTT
D gene: -; clone size: -; J gene: TRBJ2-5; V gene: TRBV30; CDR3 protein: CAWSFSGETQYF; CDR3 DNA: TGTGCCTGGAGTTTCAGCGGGGAGACCCAGTACTTC
D gene: -; clone size: -; J gene: TRBJ2-4; V gene: TRBV11-2; CDR3 protein: CASSSSTVPNIQYF; CDR3 DNA: TGTGCCAGCAGCTCCTCGACAGTTCCCAACATTCAGTACTTC
D gene: -; clone size: -; J gene: TRBJ1-2; V gene: TRBV7-9; CDR3 protein: CASSLERSGAVYTF; CDR3 DNA: TGTGCCAGCAGCTTAGAACGGTCAGGGGCCGTCTACACCTTC
D gene: -; clone size: -; J gene: TRBJ2-5; V gene: TRBV5-4; CDR3 protein: CASSFGQDQETQYF; CDR3 DNA: TGTGCCAGCAGCTTCGGACAAGACCAAGAGACCCAGTACTTC
D gene: -; clone size: -; J gene: TRBJ2-1; V gene: TRBV27; CDR3 protein: CASSLWGQPYNEQFF; CDR3 DNA: TGTGCCAGCAGTTTATGGGGACAACCCTACAATGAGCAGTTCTTC
D gene: -; clone size: -; J gene: TRBJ2-5; V gene: TRBV5-1; CDR3 protein: CASSPLQGEGQETQYF; CDR3 DNA: TGCGCCAGCAGCCCCTTACAGGGAGAGGGGCAAGAGACCCAGTACTTC
D gene: TRBD2; clone size: few; J gene: TRBJ2-1; V gene: TRBV19; CDR3 protein: CASSIGGLAASYNEQFF; CDR3 DNA: TGTGCCAGTAGTATCGGGGGACTAGCGGCATCCTACAATGAGCAGTTCTTC
D gene: TRBD1; clone size: -; J gene: TRBJ1-2; V gene: TRBV6-6; CDR3 protein: CASSEVPGQGEGYTF; CDR3 DNA: TGTGCCAGCAGCGAAGTCCCGGGACAGGGTGAAGGCTACACCTTC
D gene: -; clone size: -; J gene: TRBJ2-1; V gene: TRBV7-2; CDR3 protein: CASSFISGPVYNEQFF; CDR3 DNA: TGTGCCAGCAGCTTTATTAGCGGCCCTGTCTACAATGAGCAGTTCTTC
D gene: -; clone size: -; J gene: TRBJ1-2; V gene: TRBV5-4; CDR3 protein: CASSQGPPANYGYTF; CDR3 DNA: TGTGCCAGCAGCCAGGGCCCCCCAGCTAACTATGGCTACACCTTC
D gene: -; clone size: -; J gene: TRBJ1-1; V gene: TRBV27; CDR3 protein: CASSLSLQGGIAEAFF; CDR3 DNA: TGTGCCAGCAGTTTATCCCTACAGGGCGGTATCGCTGAAGCTTTCTTT
D gene: -; clone size: many; J gene: TRBJ2-5; V gene: TRBV7-9; CDR3 protein: CASGKWGERQETQYF; CDR3 DNA: TGTGCCAGCGGAAAATGGGGGGAGAGACAAGAGACCCAGTACTTC
D gene: TRBD1; clone size: few; J gene: TRBJ2-7; V gene: TRBV7-2; CDR3 protein: CASSLALEQGKYF; CDR3 DNA: TGTGCCAGCAGCTTAGCGCTGGAACAGGGGAAGTACTTC